This TCR beta chain was recorded in a study of CD8+CD57+ T cells in acquired aplastic anemia (dated by TCRdb to between 2017 and 2018). In the study overall: On average, sorted CD4+ and CD8+ cells yielded 3 to 4 ug of extracted DNA, with a range of about 0.18 to 30 ug. Mean read counts for healthy donor samples were roughly 10 million for CD4+ cells and fewer than 12 million for CD8+ cells. What the research found in general, with its limitations: No significant difference in CD8+ Simpson's diversity was found between patients and healthy controls (P=0.060). Roughly 30 CD8+ CDR3 sequences were found to be shared between patients and controls, but these sequences appeared to be highly expressed in patients and within the immunodominant clones of the patients.

In the study, sorted CD4+ and CD8+ blood T cells from patients with severe aplastic anemia and from healthy subjects underwent deep sequencing of TCR repertoires. Ficoll-Paque density gradient centrifugation was used to isolate peripheral blood mononuclear cells. CD4+ and CD8+ T cells were sorted by FACS or magnetic beads before DNA extraction. The count of this clonotype is one. Its antigen specificity is not known. No qualities accompany the bases; no much larger clone lies one base away. One read alone provides weak support. Genomic DNA served as template for TCR beta VDJ combination and CDR3 sequence profiling. An Illumina HiSeq 2000 was the platform used for TCR repertoire sequencing. As for how the authors treated the data: Repertoire assessment relied on Simpson's diversity index, CDR3 size and DJ length profiles, and TRBV/TRBJ rearrangement plots. Whichever DNA sequence was most abundant in the deep sequencing data was defined as the immunodominant clone. CDR3 amino acid sequences were screened for sharing across subjects and compared with published repertoires and the VDJdb database. TCRdb redid the processing of the public reads, applying fastp at Q25 and MiXCR, and retained in-frame beta chains. Each entry merges the rows of one CDR3 protein and shows their most common DNA and genes. In this record, the V and J calls reflect TCRdb's handling and not the investigators' own analysis. Counted in this sample were a few hundred thousand distinct CDR3 sequences; 65% to 75% of them appeared once. 3.5% to 4.5% of the sample comes from the top ten.

The CDR3 contains 15 residues, cysteine and phenylalanine counted. CDR3 DNA only is kept here, 45 bases in frame from base 1. As encoded in the germline V gene, CDR1 is SGHTA while CDR2 is FQGNSA. V is pared back by 1 base and J by 18 bases, with 22 bases lying between the germline termini. Sequencing was done on a sample of sorted CD4+, CD8+, or CD8+CD57+ T cells (not recorded which) from PBMCs. The sequence joins TRBV7-2 to TRBJ1-6, with the D gene call left open. The receptor was isolated from a human donor in good health, serving as a control. Here is the DNA: TGTGCCAGCAGCTTAGGCCAGATTGCCTATAATTCACCCCACTTT. This codes for CASSLGQIAYNSPHF.